Below, 2 T cell receptor beta chains from the same sample are listed, as sequenced in a study of T cells after yellow fever vaccination. TCRdb fed the 5' RACE reads into MiXCR, producing one record per CDR3 protein. The data show just under 600,000 distinct CDR3 sequences, approximately 13% seen once. Sample: PBMCs, taken on the day of the yellow fever booster vaccination. Receptors were obtained from a man younger than 40 who received the YFV17D yellow fever vaccine.

This clonotype was observed many times. The chain carries TRBV6-2 or TRBV6-3 and TRBJ2-7; possibly TRBD1 for D (6 bases). CDR1 and CDR2 (germline): MNHEY, SVGEGT. V lost 2 bases, J lost 6 bases, and 14 bases lay in between. The CDR3 is 14 amino acids. The CDR3 sequence: CASSYGLDSGEQYF. As DNA, the CDR3 is TGTGCCAGCAGTTACGGGCTGGACAGCGGCGAGCAGTACTTC.

This clonotype has more than one count but fewer than ten. The rearrangement links TRBV6-2 or TRBV6-3 to TRBJ2-1; D might be TRBD2 (5 bases). The CDR3 spans 13 residues. Trimming took off 8 bases at V and 3 bases at J, with 11 bases between the two ends. From germline, CDR1 is MNHEY and CDR2 SVGEGT. CDR3 amino acids: CASALGVYNEQFF. DNA for the CDR3: TGTGCCAGCGCCCTCGGGGTCTACAATGAGCAGTTCTTC.